Listed below are T cell receptor beta chains from one sample, sequenced in a study of cytomegalovirus exposure and HLA in healthy donors. TCRdb's table, derived via immunoSEQ multiplex PCR, lists solely in-frame clones and lacks some. Here the sample spans around 100,000 clones, around four fifths being singletons. Sequenced: PBMCs. All receptors come from a man aged 35-49 years in good health and CMV-seronegative. The CDR3 runs from the conserved cysteine through the conserved F or W. D genes are given only for firm matches. Size is stated for part of the rows, as once, few or many counts, or as a class when the clone is expanded.

NA	NA	TRBV7-2	TRBJ1-1	TGTGCCAGCAGCGCAGACAGGAACACTGAAGCTTTCTTT	CASSADRNTEAFF
TRBD1	few	TRBV29-1	TRBJ2-7	TGCAGCGTTGAACCATTTAACCCCGGGACAGGGGTTACCTACGAGCAGTACTTC	CSVEPFNPGTGVTYEQYF
NA	NA	TRBV13	TRBJ1-2	TGTGCCAGCAGCCCGGCAGGCAGGGGAGATGACTATGGCTACACCTTC	CASSPAGRGDDYGYTF
TRBD1	NA	TRBV6-6	TRBJ1-5	TGTGCCAGCGCCGCGGACAGGGACGTCCGATTAGCCCAGCATTTT	CASAADRDVRLAQHF
NA	NA	TRBV9	TRBJ2-1	TGTGCCAGCAGCGTAGGAGTGGGCAGCTCCTACAATGAGCAGTTCTTC	CASSVGVGSSYNEQFF
NA	once	TRBV19	TRBJ1-5	TGTGCCACGGGGGGGACGGGTAGCAATCAGCCCCAGCATTTT	CATGGTGSNQPQHF
TRBD1	NA	TRBV7-6	TRBJ1-6	TGTGCCAGCAGCTTTGGACAGGGAGATTCACCCCTCCACTTT	CASSFGQGDSPLHF
NA	NA	TRBV20-1	TRBJ2-2	TGCAGTGCCTCGGGGAACGGGGAGCTGTTTTTT	CSASGNGELFF
TRBD1	NA	TRBV5-8	TRBJ2-1	TGTGCCAGCAGCTTGGGACAGGGCAATGAGCAGTTCTTC	CASSLGQGNEQFF
TRBD2	NA	TRBV29-1	TRBJ2-5	TGCAGCGTCCGGACTAGCGGGGGCGAGACCCAGTACTTC	CSVRTSGGETQYF
NA	NA	TRBV27	TRBJ1-1	TGTGCCAGCAGTCCTGCTCTGGGGGGGGCTAAGGGCACTGAAGCTTTCTTT	CASSPALGGAKGTEAFF
TRBD1	NA	TRBV4-3	TRBJ2-7	TGCGCCAGCAGCCTTGACAGGGATTCTATCTACGAGCAGTACTTC	CASSLDRDSIYEQYF
TRBD1	NA	TRBV9	TRBJ2-7	TGTGCCAGCAGCGTAGGGGACAGCCACTCCTACGAGCAGTACTTC	CASSVGDSHSYEQYF
NA	NA	TRBV7-8	TRBJ2-3	TGTGCCAGCAGCCTACGAGAGTTGCGCTCTACGCAGTATTTT	CASSLRELRSTQYF
NA	once	TRBV14	TRBJ1-2	TGTGCCAGCAGCCAAGGTGGCACGTATGGCTACACCTTC	CASSQGGTYGYTF
TRBD1	once	TRBV5-8	TRBJ2-3	TGTGCCAGCAGCTTAGGACAGGCCTCAGATACGCAGTATTTT	CASSLGQASDTQYF
TRBD1	NA	TRBV9	TRBJ1-2	TGTGCCAGCAGCGGTACCGGGACAGGGTCAAACTATGGCTACACCTTC	CASSGTGTGSNYGYTF
NA	NA	TRBV19	TRBJ2-5	TGTGCCAGTAGTCCGGAGGGGGAGACCCAGTACTTC	CASSPEGETQYF
TRBD1	NA	TRBV29-1	TRBJ1-5	TGCAGCGTCCAGGGGGGCAATCAGCCCCAGCATTTT	CSVQGGNQPQHF
TRBD2	NA	TRBV2	TRBJ2-7	TGTGCCAGCAAAGGACTAGCAGGCTACGAGCAGTACTTC	CASKGLAGYEQYF
NA	NA	TRBV7-9	TRBJ1-3	TGTGCCAGCAGTCAGGGTTTTACTGGAAACACCATATATTTT	CASSQGFTGNTIYF
NA	NA	TRBV6-5	TRBJ2-7	TGTGCCAGCAGTTACGGAGCCACGCACTACGAGCAGTACTTC	CASSYGATHYEQYF
NA	NA	TRBV5-1	TRBJ1-4	TGCGCCAGCAGCTTGGCAGGGACTAATGAAAAACTGTTTTTT	CASSLAGTNEKLFF
NA	NA	TRBV19	TRBJ2-6	TGTGCCAGTAGTATTCTCCGGGGGAGTGCTGGGGCCAACGTCCTGACTTTC	CASSILRGSAGANVLTF
NA	few	TRBV19	TRBJ1-2	TGTGCCAGTAGTGGGACAATTCCCCTTGACTATGGCTACACCTTC	CASSGTIPLDYGYTF
NA	NA	TRBV19	TRBJ1-5	TGTGCCAGTAGTATAGATCTAAACAGCAATCAGCCCCAGCATTTT	CASSIDLNSNQPQHF
NA	NA	TRBV6-5	TRBJ1-5	TGTGCCAGCAGTAGACGACGGGAGGGCAATCAGCCCCAGCATTTT	CASSRRREGNQPQHF
TRBD1	once	TRBV7-6	TRBJ1-2	TGTGCCAGCAGCTGGGACAGGGGGCCCAACTATGGCTACACCTTC	CASSWDRGPNYGYTF
TRBD2	NA	TRBV5-1	TRBJ2-3	TGCGCCAGCAGCTTGACTAGCGGGGGGGTTGGGGATACGCAGTATTTT	CASSLTSGGVGDTQYF
TRBD1	few	TRBV4-1	TRBJ1-2	TGCGCCAGCAGCCAAGACGGAGGGGGCGGATTCGGCTACACCTTC	CASSQDGGGGFGYTF
NA	medium-sized	TRBV7-9	TRBJ2-7	TGTGCCAGCAGCTCGGACATGTCAACCTACGAGCAGTACTTC	CASSSDMSTYEQYF
NA	NA	TRBV9	TRBJ1-1	TGTGCCAGCAGCTTGAAGGGGGACCTGAACACTGAAGCTTTCTTT	CASSLKGDLNTEAFF
TRBD1	NA	TRBV12-5	TRBJ2-1	TGTGCTAGTGGTCCCGACCCGGGACAGGGGTTTTTACATGGTAATGAGCAGTTCTTC	CASGPDPGQGFLHGNEQFF
NA	NA	TRBV14	TRBJ2-7	TGTGCCAGCAGCCAAGAGAGTGGGACTCGCTCCTACGAGCAGTACTTC	CASSQESGTRSYEQYF
NA	NA	TRBV7-6	TRBJ2-3	TGTGCCAGCAGCTTTGAGTGGGGCGATACGCAGTATTTT	CASSFEWGDTQYF
NA	NA	TRBV7-9	TRBJ2-7	TGTGCCAGCAGCCCCAGCCGGGGGTTTATGAACGAGCAGTACTTC	CASSPSRGFMNEQYF
TRBD2	NA	TRBV15	TRBJ2-2	TGTGCCACCAGCAGAGGACTAGCGGGGGACACCGGGGAGCTGTTTTTT	CATSRGLAGDTGELFF
NA	NA	TRBV27	TRBJ2-7	TGTGCCAGCAGTTTATCGAGCTGGCCGGGGGAGACCTACGAGCAGTACTTC	CASSLSSWPGETYEQYF
NA	NA	TRBV11-3	TRBJ2-2	TGTGCCAGCAGCTTAGATCTGAGGGCCCCGAACACCGGGGAGCTGTTTTTT	CASSLDLRAPNTGELFF
TRBD2	NA	TRBV18	TRBJ2-1	TGTGCCAGCTCACCACGTATTCGGACTAGCGGGGGGGCTTACAATGAGCAGTTCTTC	CASSPRIRTSGGAYNEQFF
NA	NA	TRBV27	TRBJ2-7	TGTGCCAGCAGTCCTAGTGGGTCCTACGAGCAGTACTTC	CASSPSGSYEQYF
NA	once	TRBV6-1	TRBJ1-5	TGTGCCAGCAGTGAGTTACAGCCGAGATATAGCAATCAGCCCCAGCATTTT	CASSELQPRYSNQPQHF
TRBD1	NA	TRBV6-5	TRBJ2-7	TGTGCCAGCAGTTACTTCTCGGACAGGGGGCCCTACGAGCAGTACTTC	CASSYFSDRGPYEQYF
NA	NA	TRBV7-2	TRBJ2-1	TGTGCCAGCAGCATGGGACTCCTCCACTTCTTC	CASSMGLLHFF
TRBD2	NA	TRBV6-5	TRBJ2-1	TGTGCCAGCAGACTAGCGGGGGCCTACAATGAGCAGTTCTTC	CASRLAGAYNEQFF
TRBD1	NA	TRBV18	TRBJ1-2	TGTGCCAGCTCACCGCGGGACAGGGTCGGCTACACCTTC	CASSPRDRVGYTF
NA	NA	TRBV5-1	TRBJ1-1	TGCGCCAGCAGCTTGGGCCCCTATCAGCTAGCTGAAGCTTTCTTT	CASSLGPYQLAEAFF
NA	once	TRBV19	TRBJ1-3	TGTGCCAGCCAGCACGGACAGACTGGAAACACCATATATTTT	CASQHGQTGNTIYF
TRBD2	NA	TRBV2	TRBJ2-5	TGTGCCAGCAGTGATCGTGGGCTAGCGGGGGAGACCCAGTACTTC	CASSDRGLAGETQYF
NA	NA	TRBV9	TRBJ2-5	TGTGCCCCCTCTCCTTCGGAGGGTCGCCAAGAGACCCAGTACTTC	CAPSPSEGRQETQYF
NA	NA	TRBV27	TRBJ1-1	TGTGCCAGCGACTTCGGTCCGGCCACTGAAGCTTTCTTT	CASDFGPATEAFF
NA	NA	TRBV5-5	TRBJ1-1	TGTGCCAGCAGCTTGGGGTCAGTGAACACTGAAGCTTTCTTT	CASSLGSVNTEAFF
NA	NA	TRBV15	TRBJ1-2	TGTGCCACCAGCAGAGTCGTGACAGACTATGGCTACACCTTC	CATSRVVTDYGYTF
TRBD1	NA	TRBV7-3	TRBJ1-2	TGTGCCAGCAGCAGGACAGGGGATGGTGGCTACACCTTC	CASSRTGDGGYTF
NA	NA	TRBV19	TRBJ1-4	TGTGCCAGTAGTATAGAGGCAAAACTGTTTTTT	CASSIEAKLFF
NA	NA	TRBV5-6	TRBJ1-2	TGTGCCAGCAGCTTTTTCAGGGGCAGAGGCTACACCTTC	CASSFFRGRGYTF
NA	NA	TRBV25-1	TRBJ2-7	TGTGCCAGCAGTGCGACAAGCTACGAGCAGTACTTC	CASSATSYEQYF
NA	NA	TRBV30	TRBJ2-3	TGCTGGGGAGGGGGGGCCCTCACAGATACGCAGTATTTT	CWGGGALTDTQYF
TRBD2	NA	TRBV9	TRBJ2-5	TGTGCCAGCAGCGTAGGTTTTAGCGGGGGAATCCAAGAGACCCAGTACTTC	CASSVGFSGGIQETQYF